The 15 T cell receptor beta chains listed next were all sequenced from one sample in a study of T cell responses to AZD1222 COVID-19 vaccine. Assay: immunoSEQ multiplex PCR; the TCRdb copy retains only in-frame clones and omits some. The table shows roughly 180,000 clones, with less than 95% occurring only once. The specimen comprised peripheral blood, sampled on day 0 of AZD1222 vaccination. The receptors here all came from an adult in good health.

The chain carries TRBV28 and TRBJ1-2; possible D gene TRBD1, 6 bases. This CDR3 region has 13 residues. V lost 5 bases and J 8 bases, leaving 15 bases between the germline ends. From germline, CDR1 is MDHEN and CDR2 SYDVKM. The CDR3 bases are TGTGCCAGCAGTCCCACAGGGTTACGGGGCTACACCTTC. Its translation: CASSPTGLRGYTF.

This chain connects TRBV11-2 to TRBJ2-1, with D perhaps matching TRBD2 (6 bases). Trimming left V 9 bases short and J 9 bases short, with 27 bases between. The length of the CDR3 is 16 residues. Germline V gene sequence: CDR1 SGHAT, CDR2 FQNNGV. The chain's CDR3 is CASIERLEGKNIEQFF. CDR3 in DNA: TGTGCCAGTATTGAGCGACTGGAGGGAAAGAATATTGAGCAGTTCTTC.

The genes are TRBV6-4 and TRBJ1-6; D gene unclear. The ends were cut back, 4 bases at V and 13 bases at J, with 17 bases in the middle. Germline V gene lookup returns CDR1 MRHNA and CDR2 SNTAGT. The CDR3 is 14 amino acids. The CDR3 coding sequence is TGTGCCAGCAGTGGCTCGCTGCAGGAACTCCCCCTCCACTTT. It is translated as CASSGSLQELPLHF.

This clone was seen once. The chain couples TRBV11-2 to TRBJ1-6; D unresolved. There are 13 residues in the CDR3. Germline lookup yields CDR1 SGHAT and CDR2 FQNNGV. V dropped 5 bases and J dropped 8 bases, with 10 bases sitting between them. This chain's CDR3 is CASSPRIDSPLHF. The CDR3 DNA reads as TGTGCCAGCAGCCCCCGGATCGATTCACCCCTCCACTTT.

V gene TRBV30 combines with J gene TRBJ2-3, with TRBD1 as a possible D gene (5 bases). Germline CDR1 and CDR2: GTSNPN and SVGIG (reference sequence). Trimming left V 0 bases short and J 6 bases short, with 22 bases between. The length of the CDR3 is 17 residues. The CDR3 sequence is CAWSVRQSGRVADTQYF. CDR3 nucleotides: TGTGCCTGGAGTGTCCGCCAGTCAGGCAGGGTGGCGGATACGCAGTATTTT.

The chain employs TRBV10-3 and TRBJ2-6, with TRBD1 matching over 10 bases. Germline V gives CDR1 ENHRY, CDR2 SYGVKD. V was clipped by 11 bases and J by 1 base; unmatched bases: 11. This CDR3 spans 17 amino acids. CDR3 in DNA: TGTGCCGCCACGCGGGGGACAGGGGATTCTGGGGCCAACGTCCTGACTTTC. It yields the protein CAATRGTGDSGANVLTF.

This chain links TRBV5-6 with TRBJ1-6; the D gene is possibly TRBD1 (5 bases). CDR1 SGHDT and CDR2 YYEEEE come from the germline V gene. The CDR3 is 13 residues long. V gave up 3 bases and J gave up 7 bases, with 8 bases separating them. The chain's CDR3 is CASSSGGNSPLHF. The CDR3 nucleotides read TGTGCCAGCAGCTCCGGGGGGAATTCACCCCTCCACTTT.

The rearrangement links TRBV9 to TRBJ2-7, with TRBD2 identical over 9 bases. Germline V gene lookup returns CDR1 SGDLS and CDR2 YYNGEE. V shed 6 bases and J 6 bases; nucleotides not matched to a gene: 7. The CDR3 extends over 13 amino acids. The CDR3 DNA reads TGTGCCAGCACGGCGGGAGGGGAAGGCGAGCAGTACTTC. Translation: CASTAGGEGEQYF.

V is TRBV5-8 and J is TRBJ2-7; D gene ambiguous. The CDR3 covers 11 residues. Trimming stripped 2 bases from V and 5 bases from J, with 5 bases between. Per germline, CDR1 SGHTS and CDR2 YDEGEE. DNA for the CDR3: TGTGCCAGCAGCTTTACCCACGAGCAGTACTTC. Amino acids: CASSFTHEQYF.

This clone was observed once. The chain links TRBV3-1 (or the pseudogene TRBV3-2) to TRBJ2-1; TRBD2 matches 8 bases. This CDR3 is built from 17 residues. V shed 3 bases, J shed 1 base, and the junction held 8 bases outside the gene matches. Germline loops: CDR1 LGHDT, CDR2 YNNKEL (reference sequence). For the CDR3, the DNA is TGTGCCAGCAGCCACAGGGGCGGGGGGAGGTCCTACAATGAGCAGTTCTTC. Protein sequence: CASSHRGGGRSYNEQFF.

This clone was picked up one time. The rearrangement links TRBV7-9 to TRBJ1-5; TRBD1 might be the D (6 bases). The CDR3 is 15 residues long. Germline V gene lookup returns CDR1 SEHNR and CDR2 FQNEAQ (reference sequence). V was clipped by 5 bases and J by 3 bases, with 14 bases between them. CDR3 protein: CASSLNPGDNQPQHF. Here the CDR3 DNA reads TGTGCCAGCAGCCTCAACCCAGGGGACAATCAGCCCCAGCATTTT.

The V call is TRBV30, the J call TRBJ1-5; D is perhaps TRBD1 (6 bases). The CDR3 covers 13 residues. CDR1 is GTSNPN, CDR2 SVGIG, per germline (reference sequence). Trimming took 5 bases from V and 1 from J, leaving 9 bases between them. CDR3 bases: TGTGCCTGGGAACAGGGAAGCAATCAGCCCCAGCATTTT. Translating it yields CAWEQGSNQPQHF.

The chain has TRBV9 and TRBJ2-2, with unresolved D. Trimming removed 1 base from V and 4 bases from J, with 8 bases in between. The CDR3 loop spans 14 amino acids. CDR1 is SGDLS, CDR2 YYNGEE, per germline. CDR3: CASSVRAPTGELFF. DNA of the CDR3: TGTGCCAGCAGCGTACGGGCCCCCACCGGGGAGCTGTTTTTT.

The chain links TRBV2 to TRBJ2-2; 8 bases align to TRBD2. The CDR3 sequence is 15 residues long. Unmatched junction bases numbered 12, after V lost 9 bases and J lost 6 bases. CDR1 and CDR2 (germline): SNHLY, FYNNEI. CDR3 sequence reads: CASQLLAGGSGELFF. The CDR3, as DNA: TGTGCCAGTCAACTCCTAGCGGGTGGGTCCGGGGAGCTGTTTTTT. The full variable domain, completed using reference TRBV2 and TRBJ2-2, is EPEVTQTPSHQVTQMGQEVILRCVPISNHLYFYWYRQILGQKVEFLVSFYNNEISEKSEIFDDQFSVERPDGSNFTLKIRSTKLEDSAMYFCASQLLAGGSGELFFGEGSRLTVL.

The rearrangement uses TRBV4-1 and TRBJ1-5; weak D call: TRBD1 (5 bases). CDR1 MGHRA and CDR2 YSYEKL come from the germline V gene. The CDR3 sequence is 14 residues long. Trimming took 9 bases from V and 0 from J, leaving 12 bases between them. CDR3 sequence (DNA): TGCGCCAGTGGGGGAGGGGATAGCAATCAGCCCCAGCATTTT. Its protein is CASGGGDSNQPQHF.